The 15 T cell receptor beta chains reported below all come from one sample, sequenced in a study of blood T cell repertoires in COVID-19 (dated by TCRdb to 2019 to 2021). Library construction relied on the immunoSEQ multiplex PCR assay. As stored in TCRdb, this immuneACCESS dataset retains in-frame rearrangements with V and J assigned. A fraction of the clones does not appear; measured against another copy, unresolved V genes explain less than half of the discrepancy, and the remainder lacks a known reason. The sample yields 90,000 to 110,000 clones; 80% were counted once. The biggest ten clones account for around 4.2% of the sample. The sample consisted of peripheral blood. These TCRs come from a human donor in a cohort sampled during active or convalescent COVID-19.

The chain has TRBV28 and TRBJ1-4, with 9 bases fitting TRBD1. Trimming removed 6 bases from V and 5 bases from J; junction bases left unmatched: 10. Looked up from germline, CDR1 is MDHEN and CDR2 is SYDVKM. The CDR3 runs to 16 residues. CDR3 DNA sequence: TGTGCCAGCAGCCCATTCAGGACAGGGGAAAATGAAAAACTGTTTTTT. Translation gives CASSPFRTGENEKLFF. Full variable domain (missing parts from reference TRBV28 and TRBJ1-4): DVKVTQSSRYLVKRTGEKVFLECVQDMDHENMFWYRQDPGLGLRLIYFSYDVKMKEKGDIPEGYSVSREKKERFSLILESASTNQTSMYLCASSPFRTGENEKLFFGSGTQLSVL.

This chain connects TRBV28 to TRBJ1-1; D is unresolved. There are 15 residues in the CDR3. Germline CDR1 is MDHEN and CDR2 is SYDVKM. The V and J ends lost 5 bases and 1 base respectively, with 14 bases between them. DNA for the CDR3: TGTGCCAGCAGTCCCTGGCGACTCGCGAACACTGAAGCTTTCTTT. Protein sequence: CASSPWRLANTEAFF.

V is TRBV20-1 and J is TRBJ2-1, with TRBD2 as a possible D gene (6 bases). This CDR3 region has 13 residues. Deletions cut 3 bases from V and 2 bases from J, with 8 bases between. Germline CDR1 DFQATT, CDR2 SNEGSKA (reference sequence). The CDR3 DNA is TGCAGTGCTAGTGGGGAGGCCTACAATGAGCAGTTCTTC. Translating it yields CSASGEAYNEQFF.

The chain combines TRBV7-8 with TRBJ2-3, with 12 bases matching TRBD2. Germline V gives CDR1 SGHVS, CDR2 FQNEAQ. Trimming took 3 bases from V and 5 from J; bases not matched to a gene: 6. The CDR3 has 16 amino acids. CDR3 sequence (DNA): TGTGCCAGCAGCTTGGCTAGCGGGAGGGTGGGAGATACGCAGTATTTT. This codes for CASSLASGRVGDTQYF.

A note on this clone: The same CDR3 is also encoded by other DNA sequences in this sample. This sequence joins TRBV13 and TRBJ1-2; TRBD1 aligns across 8 bases. Germline CDR1 is PRHDT and CDR2 is FYEKMQ (reference sequence). V shed 0 bases, J shed 4 bases, and the junction held 1 base outside the gene matches. The CDR3 spans 14 residues. DNA of the CDR3: TGTGCCAGCAGCTTAGGAACAGGGGGCTATGGCTACACCTTC. Amino acid sequence: CASSLGTGGYGYTF.

The rearrangement joins TRBV6-5 to TRBJ2-7; 9 nucleotides align to TRBD1. The CDR3 covers 16 residues. Trimming at V came to 6 bases and at J to 4 bases, leaving 13 bases not matched to a gene. Per germline, CDR1 MNHEY and CDR2 SVGAGI. The chain's CDR3 is CASSYQAGTGTYEQYF. The DNA for the CDR3 is TGTGCCAGCAGCTACCAGGCCGGGACAGGGACGTACGAGCAGTACTTC.

This clone was detected only a few times. The rearrangement joins TRBV18 to TRBJ2-5; D remains unclear. CDR3 length: 12 residues. Trimming shortened V by 3 bases and J by 3 bases, and 5 bases separated the two germline ends. Germline assignment: CDR1 KGHSH and CDR2 LQKENI. CDR3 in DNA: TGTGCCAGCTCACCGCAGGAAGAGACCCAGTACTTC. As protein: CASSPQEETQYF.

V usage is TRBV27 and J usage is TRBJ1-1; D remains ambiguous. This CDR3 spans 14 amino acids. Per germline, CDR1 MNHEY and CDR2 SMNVEV (reference sequence). V was trimmed by 6 bases and J by 0 bases, leaving 11 bases between them. In DNA form, the CDR3 reads TGTGCCAGCAGAAAAGCGGGAATGAACACTGAAGCTTTCTTT. Protein sequence: CASRKAGMNTEAFF.

This clone has only a few counts. CDR3 loop: CASSVDLRGTTEAFF. The CDR3 region has the DNA TGTGCCAGCAGCGTTGACCTACGCGGGACCACTGAAGCTTTCTTT. The chain has TRBV9 and TRBJ1-1; possible D gene TRBD1, 5 bases. Trimming took off 2 bases at V and 4 bases at J, with 15 bases between the two ends. This CDR3 is 15 amino acids long. Germline V gene sequence: CDR1 SGDLS, CDR2 YYNGEE.

This sequence joins TRBV18 and TRBJ2-5; perhaps TRBD2 as D (5 bases). CDR1 and CDR2 (germline): KGHSH, LQKENI. The CDR3 sequence is 16 residues long. The ends were cut back, 3 bases at V and 2 bases at J, with 16 bases in the middle. CDR3 region: CASSPSGVGLQETQYF. The CDR3 nucleotides read TGTGCCAGCTCACCGAGCGGAGTGGGCCTACAAGAGACCCAGTACTTC. The whole variable domain, remainder taken from reference TRBV18 and TRBJ2-5, is NAGVMQNPRHLVRRRGQEARLRCSPMKGHSHVYWYRQLPEEGLKFMVYLQKENIIDESGMPKERFSAEFPKEGPSILRIQQVVRGDSAAYFCASSPSGVGLQETQYFGPGTRLLVL.

J is TRBJ2-3 and V is TRBV5-1; 9 bases map to TRBD1. The V gene's germline CDR1 is SGHRS and CDR2 YFSETQ. The CDR3 is 15 amino acids. After removal of 5 bases from V and 2 bases from J, the junction contained 6 bases not matched to a gene. Written as DNA, the CDR3 is TGCGCCAGCAGGGGACAGGGTCGCTCCACAGATACGCAGTATTTT. Amino acids: CASRGQGRSTDTQYF.

This clone was detected only once. This chain uses TRBV7-2 with TRBJ1-6; weak D call: TRBD1 (5 bases). V was trimmed by 5 bases and J by 6 bases, leaving 14 bases between them. The germline V gene has CDR1 SGHTA and CDR2 FQGNSA. The CDR3 runs 15 residues. CDR3 sequence (DNA): TGTGCCAGCAGCCAAACGACAGCTCCTAATTCACCCCTCCACTTT. Its translation: CASSQTTAPNSPLHF.

V usage is TRBV28 and J usage is TRBJ2-7; 8 nucleotides match TRBD1. The V segment lost 5 bases and the J segment 5 bases; nucleotides outside the gene matches: 8. In germline, CDR1 is MDHEN, CDR2 SYDVKM. The CDR3 runs to 14 residues. DNA for the CDR3: TGTGCCAGCAGTGACCGTGTGACAGGGGACGAGCAGTACTTC. Amino acid sequence: CASSDRVTGDEQYF.

This chain connects TRBV28 to TRBJ2-1; TRBD2 aligns across 10 bases. J was trimmed by 2 bases and V by 5 bases; bases with no gene match: 6. The CDR3 loop spans 16 amino acids. The germline gives CDR1 MDHEN, CDR2 SYDVKM. CDR3 protein: CASSTLAGETYNEQFF. The CDR3 DNA sequence: TGTGCCAGCAGTACTCTAGCGGGAGAGACCTACAATGAGCAGTTCTTC.

The chain uses TRBV3-1 (or the pseudogene TRBV3-2) and TRBJ1-1; TRBD1 is a possible D gene (5 bases). Trimming took 3 bases from V and 2 from J, leaving 13 bases between them. Germline V lookup: CDR1 LGHDT, CDR2 YNNKEL (reference sequence). This CDR3 has 15 amino acids. DNA of the CDR3: TGTGCCAGCAGCCAGATGACAGAACTAAACACTGAAGCTTTCTTT. It translates to CASSQMTELNTEAFF.